Sequencing of this TCR beta chain was carried out in a study of blood T cell repertoires in COVID-19. Looking at the study overall: The United States, Italy and Spain provided the acute and convalescent COVID-19 samples. Sources were T cells, B-cell-depleted T cells, or PBMCs; the material itself was cDNA or gDNA.

Germline V gene lookup returns CDR1 SEHNR and CDR2 FQNEAQ (reference sequence). Trimming cost V 4 bases and J 11 bases; bases outside gene matches: 2. The CDR3 has 13 residues. In this sample, this clone turned up a few times. Original processing notes: Amplifying reference gene primers gave estimates of nucleated cell counts. Generated by immunoSEQ multiplex PCR, the TCRdb table keeps only in-frame clones and is missing some. Clone size and the V and J calls come from that table; the DNA yielded D and trimming. The sample holds approximately 400,000 clones, around 92% seen once. The V call is TRBV7-9, the J call TRBJ1-6; 10 bases map to TRBD1. The material sequenced was peripheral blood. The source of this sequence is a middle-aged man with acute or convalescent COVID-19. The CDR3 spells CASSSDRGPPLHF. The CDR3 DNA follows: TGTGCCAGCAGCTCCGACAGGGGGCCACCCCTCCACTTT.